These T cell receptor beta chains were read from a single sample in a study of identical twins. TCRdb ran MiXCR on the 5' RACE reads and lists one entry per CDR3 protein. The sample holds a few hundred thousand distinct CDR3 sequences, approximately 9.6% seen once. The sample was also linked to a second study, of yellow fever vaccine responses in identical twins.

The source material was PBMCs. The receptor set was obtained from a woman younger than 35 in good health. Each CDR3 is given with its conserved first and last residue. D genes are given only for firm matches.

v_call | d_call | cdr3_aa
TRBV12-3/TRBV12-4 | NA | CASRHGQLSTDTQYF
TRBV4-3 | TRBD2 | CASSQGLAISTDTQYF
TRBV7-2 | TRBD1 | CASSRTGGGQEKLFF
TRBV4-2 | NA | CASSQDALVNIQYF
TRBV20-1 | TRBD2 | CSAREAASGRVTGELFF
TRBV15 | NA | CATSRAQGGGEKLFF
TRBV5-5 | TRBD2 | CASSPLGGDENIQYF
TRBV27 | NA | CASSLNNFRETQYF
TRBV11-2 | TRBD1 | CASSSYGRWGQAQETQYF
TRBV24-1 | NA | CATSDLQDSYNEQFF
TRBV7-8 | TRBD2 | CASCSLAGLDTQYF
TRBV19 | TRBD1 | CASTPGQGIMNTEAFF
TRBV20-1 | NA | CSARAPGYEQYF
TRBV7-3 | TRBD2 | CASSLRGNSGGPGEAQYF
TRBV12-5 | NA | CASGPNSDSSYNEQFF
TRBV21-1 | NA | CASSNYAGGYNEQFF
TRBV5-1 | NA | CASSKTAPLYEQYF
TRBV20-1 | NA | CSARDLRSNEKLFF
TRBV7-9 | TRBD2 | CASSFYGRAHEQFF
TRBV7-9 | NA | CASSSSGWTGTQYF
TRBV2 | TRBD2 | CASRREVYEQYF
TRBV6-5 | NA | CASSRANTEAFF
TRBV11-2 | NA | CASSLWGRGYNEQFF
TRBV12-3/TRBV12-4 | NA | CASSLFQGDTEAFF
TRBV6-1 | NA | CASSEGSRKGDTIYF
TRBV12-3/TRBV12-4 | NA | CASSFGANTDTQYF
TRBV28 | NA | CASRTSQGWGNQPQHF
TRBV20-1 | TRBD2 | CSAGPGTTQETQYF
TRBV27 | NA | CASSWGRPNTGELFF
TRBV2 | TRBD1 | CASSGDRITYEQYF
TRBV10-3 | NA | CAISDSINMNTEAFF
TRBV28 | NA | CASSSAGTTDTQYF
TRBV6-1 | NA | CASSPRRQALQETQYF
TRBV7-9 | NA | CASAGDDNYGYTF
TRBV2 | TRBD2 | CASSGGLAGLNEQFF
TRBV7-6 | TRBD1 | CASSSGQGAFADTQYF
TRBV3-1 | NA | CASSQDPLATWARYEQYF
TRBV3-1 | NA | CASSQDRVSAYEQYF
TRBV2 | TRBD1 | CASRAGTGGLSLFF
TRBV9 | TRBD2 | CASSVTSGSRDEQYF
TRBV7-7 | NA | CASSLDNTQYF
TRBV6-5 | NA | CASRSDGFGGTDTQYF
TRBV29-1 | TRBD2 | CSVEPPGRSHNEQFF
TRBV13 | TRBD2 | CASSLGTSGRSTDTQYF
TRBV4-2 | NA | CASSQDTDGRGQETQYF
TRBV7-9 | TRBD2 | CASSPRRGSGNEQFF
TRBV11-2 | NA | CASSRNGGGSNTQYF
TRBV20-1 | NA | CSAGALSSYEQYF
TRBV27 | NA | CASSIQGNTEAFF
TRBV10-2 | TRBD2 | CASSEGTSGSYNEQFF